The 17 T cell receptor beta chains below all came from one sample that was sequenced in a study of human T cells and chemical hapten exposure. Described time point: pre-sensitization, week 0. The treatment denotes: therapeutic diphenylcyclopropenone sensitization with weekly scalp DPC. Using its own MiXCR run on the RACE reads, TCRdb lists one record per CDR3 protein. This table holds under 200,000 distinct CDR3 sequences, more than 25% found once. This specimen consisted of whole blood, obtained in connection with sensitization to the hapten diphenylcyclopropenone (DPC). The source is a woman aged 30 to 39 with alopecia areata. Some clones in this sample may be carry-over from other donors' samples.

The rearrangement links TRBV29-1 to TRBJ1-1; D gene uncertain. This CDR3 contains 12 residues. Trimming removed 4 bases from V and 2 bases from J, with 8 bases in between. From germline, CDR1 is SQVTM and CDR2 ANQGSEA. CDR3 DNA sequence: TGCAGCGTTGTTCAGTATAACACTGAAGCTTTCTTT. Translated: CSVVQYNTEAFF.

The genes are TRBV12-3 or TRBV12-4 and TRBJ2-5; D is unresolved. Between the trimmed V and J ends, which lost 8 bases and 5 bases, there was a span of 9 bases. This CDR3 is 11 amino acids long. CDR3 amino acids: CASGPHETQYF. CDR3 nucleotide sequence: TGTGCCAGCGGCCCACACGAGACCCAGTACTTC.

This clonotype was seen a handful of times. The chain couples TRBV15 to TRBJ2-3; D might be TRBD1 (5 bases). V was clipped by 8 bases and J by 5 bases, with 11 bases between them. This CDR3 contains 12 residues. CDR1 is LNHNV, CDR2 YYDKDF, per germline (reference sequence). Here the CDR3 reads CATLTTGDTQYF. Written as DNA, the CDR3 is TGTGCCACCTTGACAACAGGAGATACGCAGTATTTT. The complete variable domain, with remaining parts taken from reference TRBV15 and TRBJ2-3, reads DAMVIQNPRYQVTQFGKPVTLSCSQTLNHNVMYWYQQKSSQAPKLLFHYYDKDFNNEADTPDNFQSRRPNTSFCFLDIRSPGLGDTAMYLCATLTTGDTQYFGPGTRLTVL.

The V gene is TRBV29-1, the J gene TRBJ2-7; D gene ambiguous. Germline V lookup: CDR1 SQVTM, CDR2 ANQGSEA. V lost 7 bases, J lost 6 bases, and 16 bases lay in between. The CDR3 is made up of 12 amino acids. This chain's CDR3 is CSARSESGEQYF. The DNA for the CDR3 is TGCAGCGCGCGATCAGAAAGTGGCGAGCAGTACTTC.

CDR3 sequence (DNA): TGTGCCAGCAGCTTGCTCACAGCGGGAGGGCGAGGTGATGAGCAGTTCTTC. Its translation: CASSLLTAGGRGDEQFF. The chain links TRBV7-2 to TRBJ2-1; TRBD2 agrees at 10 bases. V shed 3 bases, J shed 8 bases, and the junction held 13 bases outside the gene matches. The germline V gene has CDR1 SGHTA and CDR2 FQGNSA. The CDR3 runs 17 residues. Full variable domain (missing parts from reference TRBV7-2 and TRBJ2-1): GAGVSQSPSNKVTEKGKDVELRCDPISGHTALYWYRQSLGQGLEFLIYFQGNSAPDKSGLPSDRFSAERTGGSVSTLTIQRTQQEDSAVYLCASSLLTAGGRGDEQFFGPGTRLTVL.

This clonotype was seen a handful of times. The chain has TRBV5-4 and TRBJ1-2; 8 positions match TRBD1. Losses at the gene ends were 0 bases for V and 7 bases for J; bases not matched to a gene: 2. The CDR3 sequence is 13 residues long. Germline loops: CDR1 SGHNT, CDR2 YYREEE (reference sequence). CDR3 nucleotide sequence: TGTGCCAGCAGCTTGGGACAGGGGATTGGCTACACCTTC. Its translation is CASSLGQGIGYTF.

As concerns this clonotype: Compared with germline, one end of the junction differs, possibly owing to a read error. The chain recombines TRBV9 with TRBJ2-3; D is undetermined. This CDR3 has 14 residues. Germline V gene data show CDR1 as SGDLS and CDR2 as YYNGEE. CDR3 DNA: TGTGCCAGCAGCGTAGCCCTTAGCACAGAAACGCAGTATTTT. Translated: CASSVALSTETQYF.

The chain is built from TRBV28 and TRBJ1-1; D is uncertain. The CDR3 runs to 15 residues. Germline V gene sequence: CDR1 MDHEN, CDR2 SYDVKM. V shed 2 bases and J shed 1 base, with 11 bases lying between them. The CDR3 region is CASSLGTPSNTEAFF. CDR3 DNA sequence: TGTGCCAGCAGTTTAGGTACCCCGTCGAACACTGAAGCTTTCTTT.

This clonotype came up a few times. The chain combines TRBV20-1 with TRBJ1-2; D possibly corresponds to TRBD1 (6 bases). CDR1 is DFQATT and CDR2 is SNEGSKA in the germline V gene (reference sequence). The CDR3 has 13 amino acids. V lost 3 bases, J lost 5 bases, and 13 bases lay in between. CDR3 DNA: TGCAGTGCTAGGGGGCAGGGGACGTATGGCTACACCTTC. It specifies CSARGQGTYGYTF.

CDR3 nucleotides: TGTGCCACCAGAGGGGGATACAATGAGCAGTTCTTC. Protein: CATRGGYNEQFF. The chain combines TRBV6-5 with TRBJ2-1, with a weak D call TRBD1 (6 bases). The CDR3 has 12 amino acids. V lost 10 bases, J lost 4 bases, and 11 bases lay in between. Germline CDR1 is MNHEY and CDR2 is SVGAGI.

There are a few counts of this clonotype. This chain connects TRBV28 to TRBJ2-7; D is undetermined. The CDR3 covers 14 residues. Germline V gene data show CDR1 as MDHEN and CDR2 as SYDVKM. The V and J ends lost 10 bases and 4 bases respectively, with 20 bases between them. CDR3 in amino acids: CATAVSGPFYEQYF. The CDR3 DNA sequence: TGTGCCACGGCGGTCTCGGGCCCATTTTACGAGCAGTACTTC. Using reference TRBV28 and TRBJ2-7 for the parts outside the CDR3, the full variable domain is DVKVTQSSRYLVKRTGEKVFLECVQDMDHENMFWYRQDPGLGLRLIYFSYDVKMKEKGDIPEGYSVSREKKERFSLILESASTNQTSMYLCATAVSGPFYEQYFGPGTRLTVT.

This clonotype was counted only a few times. CDR3 bases: TGCAGCGTTGGCGTCAGTTACGCCGAGCAGTACTTC. This sequence encodes CSVGVSYAEQYF. The rearrangement uses TRBV29-1 and TRBJ2-7; D not certain. Per the germline V gene, CDR1 is SQVTM and CDR2 is ANQGSEA. V shed 4 bases and J shed 6 bases, with 13 bases lying between them. The CDR3 loop spans 12 amino acids.

This clonotype was observed a few times. V gene TRBV28 combines with J gene TRBJ1-1; D unresolved. The ends were cut back, 5 bases at V and 3 bases at J, with 13 bases in the middle. The CDR3 runs 14 residues. From germline, CDR1 is MDHEN and CDR2 SYDVKM. CDR3 region: CASSLRQGHTEAFF. The CDR3 DNA is TGTGCCAGCAGTCTCCGACAAGGCCACACTGAAGCTTTCTTT.

This rearrangement joins TRBV9 to TRBJ2-2; D is uncertain. The CDR3 length is 15 residues. Germline V gene data show CDR1 as SGDLS and CDR2 as YYNGEE. V was clipped by 0 bases and J by 4 bases, with 10 bases between them. CDR3 DNA sequence: TGTGCCAGCAGCGTAGGAGACCGCCCCACCGGGGAGCTGTTTTTT. This translates into CASSVGDRPTGELFF.

This rearrangement joins TRBV5-1 to TRBJ2-3, with D hard to call. Germline V lookup: CDR1 SGHRS, CDR2 YFSETQ. V shed 0 bases and J shed 0 bases, with 5 bases lying between them. CDR3 length: 14 amino acids. CDR3 nucleotide sequence: TGCGCCAGCAGCTTGGTGGACAGCACAGATACGCAGTATTTT. Amino acid sequence: CASSLVDSTDTQYF. The entire variable domain, with the rest obtained from reference TRBV5-1 and TRBJ2-3, is as follows: KAGVTQTPRYLIKTRGQQVTLSCSPISGHRSVSWYQQTPGQGLQFLFEYFSETQRNKGNFPGRFSGRQFSNSRSEMNVSTLELGDSALYLCASSLVDSTDTQYFGPGTRLTVL.

This chain uses TRBV9 with TRBJ2-7; TRBD2 aligns across 10 bases. Per germline, CDR1 SGDLS and CDR2 YYNGEE. J gave up 3 bases and V 3 bases, and 9 bases lay outside the gene matches. The CDR3 extends over 16 amino acids. The CDR3, as DNA: TGTGCCAGCAGCGGAGGGCCCGGGACTAGCGTCTACGAGCAGTACTTC. Protein: CASSGGPGTSVYEQYF.

This clonotype has a handful of counts. CDR3 protein: CASSVPGETQYF. The CDR3 coding sequence is TGTGCCAGCAGCGTACCTGGGGAGACCCAGTACTTC. V gene TRBV9 combines with J gene TRBJ2-5; D call uncertain. This CDR3 is 12 amino acids long. V shed 1 base and J shed 5 bases, with 6 bases lying between them. CDR1 and CDR2 (germline): SGDLS, YYNGEE.